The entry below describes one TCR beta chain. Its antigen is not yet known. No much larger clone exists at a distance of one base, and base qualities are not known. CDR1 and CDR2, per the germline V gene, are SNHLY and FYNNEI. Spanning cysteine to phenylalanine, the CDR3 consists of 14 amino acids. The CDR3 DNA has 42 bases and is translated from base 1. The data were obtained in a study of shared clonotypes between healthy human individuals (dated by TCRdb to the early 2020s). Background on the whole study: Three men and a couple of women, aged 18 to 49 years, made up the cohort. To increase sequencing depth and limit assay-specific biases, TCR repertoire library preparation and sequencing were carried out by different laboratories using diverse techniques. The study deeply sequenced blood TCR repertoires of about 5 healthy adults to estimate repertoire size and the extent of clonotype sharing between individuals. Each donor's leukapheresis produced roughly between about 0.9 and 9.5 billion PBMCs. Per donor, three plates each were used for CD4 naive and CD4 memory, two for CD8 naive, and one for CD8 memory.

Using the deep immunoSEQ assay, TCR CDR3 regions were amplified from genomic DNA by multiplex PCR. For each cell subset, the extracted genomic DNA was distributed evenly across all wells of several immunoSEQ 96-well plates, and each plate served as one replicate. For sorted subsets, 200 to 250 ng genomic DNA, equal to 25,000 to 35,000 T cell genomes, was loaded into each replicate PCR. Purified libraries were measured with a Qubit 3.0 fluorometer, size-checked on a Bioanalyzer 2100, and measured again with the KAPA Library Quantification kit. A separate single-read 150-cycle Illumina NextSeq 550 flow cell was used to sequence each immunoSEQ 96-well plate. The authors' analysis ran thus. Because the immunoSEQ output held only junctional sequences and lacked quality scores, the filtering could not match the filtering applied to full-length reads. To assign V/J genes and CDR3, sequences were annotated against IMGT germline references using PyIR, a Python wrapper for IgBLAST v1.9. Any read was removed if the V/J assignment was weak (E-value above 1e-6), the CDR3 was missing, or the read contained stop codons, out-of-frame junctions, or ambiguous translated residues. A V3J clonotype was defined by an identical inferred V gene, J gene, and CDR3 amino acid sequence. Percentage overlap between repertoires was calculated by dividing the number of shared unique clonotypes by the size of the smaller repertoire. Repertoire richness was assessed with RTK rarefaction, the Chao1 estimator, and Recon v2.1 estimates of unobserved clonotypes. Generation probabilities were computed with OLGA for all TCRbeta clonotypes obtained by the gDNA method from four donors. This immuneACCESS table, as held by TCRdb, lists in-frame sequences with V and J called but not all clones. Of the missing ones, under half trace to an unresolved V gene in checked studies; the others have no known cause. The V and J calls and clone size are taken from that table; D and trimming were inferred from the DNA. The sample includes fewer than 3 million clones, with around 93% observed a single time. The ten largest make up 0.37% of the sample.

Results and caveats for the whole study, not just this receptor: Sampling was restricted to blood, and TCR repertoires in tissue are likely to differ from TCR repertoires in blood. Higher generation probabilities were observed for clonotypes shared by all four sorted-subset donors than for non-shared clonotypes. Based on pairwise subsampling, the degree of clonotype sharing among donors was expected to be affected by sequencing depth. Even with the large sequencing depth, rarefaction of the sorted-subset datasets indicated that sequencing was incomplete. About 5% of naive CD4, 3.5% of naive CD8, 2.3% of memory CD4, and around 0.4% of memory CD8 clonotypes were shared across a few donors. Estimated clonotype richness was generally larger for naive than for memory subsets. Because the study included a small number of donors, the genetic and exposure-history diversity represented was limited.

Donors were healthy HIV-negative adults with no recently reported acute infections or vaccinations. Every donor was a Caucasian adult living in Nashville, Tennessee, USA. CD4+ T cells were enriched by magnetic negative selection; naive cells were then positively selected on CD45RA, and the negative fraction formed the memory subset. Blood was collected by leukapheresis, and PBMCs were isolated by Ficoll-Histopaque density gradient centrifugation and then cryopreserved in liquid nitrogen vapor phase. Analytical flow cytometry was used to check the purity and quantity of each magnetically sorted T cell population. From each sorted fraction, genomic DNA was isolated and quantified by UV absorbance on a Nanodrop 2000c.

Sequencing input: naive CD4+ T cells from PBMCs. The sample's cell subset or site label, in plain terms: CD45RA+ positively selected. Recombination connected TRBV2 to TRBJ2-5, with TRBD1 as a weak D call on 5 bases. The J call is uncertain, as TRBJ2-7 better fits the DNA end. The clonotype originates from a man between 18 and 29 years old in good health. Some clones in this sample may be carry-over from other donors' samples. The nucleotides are TGTGCCAGTAAAAGACCAGACAGAGCCTACGAGCAGTACTTC. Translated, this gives CASKRPDRAYEQYF.